This TCR beta chain derives from a study of follicular helper T cells after annual influenza vaccination (dated by TCRdb to 2015 to 2018). The study in broad terms: After each seasonal influenza vaccination, blood was collected on days 0, 7 and 28. The 2013-2014 samples were cryopreserved, while the 2015 samples were processed right after collection. To study recall of cTfh clones, some subjects were followed across successive annual vaccinations spanning the 2013-2014, 2014-2015 and 2015-2016 seasons. One week after vaccination, a second recruited cohort of 11 to 12 subjects (Table S1) displayed a similar ICOS+CD38+ cTfh response. Multi-year samples were available from six subjects, with four subjects covering two vaccination seasons and two subjects covering three seasons.

The time point label, as the study defines it: 2014-2015 season, pre-vaccination. Adults received seasonal inactivated influenza vaccine (Fluvarix), and TCRB sequencing tracked sorted blood CD4 subsets before and after vaccination. To be eligible, subjects had to live in the community and must not have received influenza vaccine in the previous 6 months. Influenza vaccine contraindications, substance abuse, HIV/AIDS, active malignancy, immunomodulatory medication and active illness such as respiratory infection were included among the exclusion criteria. At each time point, somewhere between roughly 35 and 110 mL of blood was taken. Circulating Tfh were defined as non-naive CD4+CXCR5+PD-1+ cells and sorted into ICOS+CD38+ and ICOS-CD38- fractions. Either Ficoll-Paque PLUS or SepMate separation was used to isolate PBMC. Before DNA was extracted, the cell subsets were sorted from PBMC using a BD FACS Aria.

Library method: the immunoSEQ multiplex PCR assay. Adaptive Biotechnologies carried out TCRB amplification, library preparation, sequencing and preliminary bioinformatics at Survey level resolution. For TCRB sequencing, genomic DNA from the sorted cTfh populations was amplified by multiplex PCR. Per the original workflow: In R, clonality was calculated as 1 minus the normalized Shannon entropy, and the Gini index was computed using the R package ineq. Overlap score was defined as the summed counts of shared sequences divided by the total counts of all sequences in both compared samples. Shared-clonotype significance used Fisher's exact test assuming a theoretical repertoire of 10^7 TCRB sequences. Here the immuneACCESS table is served through TCRdb, limited to in-frame sequences with V and J called. Missing clones are a known gap in these copies; in checked studies unresolved V genes cover under half, and the rest lacks a known reason. V, J and clone size are those of that table, while D and trimming were read from the DNA. A total of 7,500 to 9,500 clones appear in this sample, 82% of them only once. Approximately 0.98% of the sample comes from the top ten.

Findings and caveats that apply to the study as a whole: ICOS+CD38+ cTfh clonality correlated with the frequency of that population, and its change correlated with the change in circulating plasmablast frequency. Day 7 ICOS+CD38+ clones were most often found later in ICOS-CD38- cTfh, suggesting that subset may serve as a memory reservoir. Only roughly 10-21% of analyzed cells yielded productive TCRB sequences, so sampling of rare clonotypes was not possible. With successive annual vaccinations, a recurrent oligoclonal ICOS+CD38+ cTfh response was recalled, and this response contained tetramer and AIM influenza-specific clonotypes.

Points on this clone: The target of this receptor is not known. No much larger clone is present one base from it, and per-base qualities are unavailable.

The specimen was CXCR5+ CD38- circulating T follicular helper cells from blood, collected on the day of influenza vaccination. The cell subset or site label corresponds to: circulating Tfh, non-naive CD4+CXCR5+PD-1+ (ICOS+CD38+ or ICOS-CD38-). This clonotype was sampled from an adult who received the influenza vaccine.

The CDR3 is CAIGGGTFTEAFF. The bases read TGTGCCATTGGGGGCGGGACATTCACTGAAGCTTTCTTT. The chain links TRBV6-1 with TRBJ1-1; TRBD1 is a possible D gene, resting on 6 matching bases. The CDR3 starts with the cysteine, ends with the phenylalanine, and has 13 residues. Left in the record is the CDR3 DNA by itself, 39 bases read in frame from the first base. According to the germline V gene, CDR1 reads MNHNS and CDR2 reads SASEGT. V loses 10 bases of germline sequence and J loses 4 bases, and the interval between the two ends is 16 bases.